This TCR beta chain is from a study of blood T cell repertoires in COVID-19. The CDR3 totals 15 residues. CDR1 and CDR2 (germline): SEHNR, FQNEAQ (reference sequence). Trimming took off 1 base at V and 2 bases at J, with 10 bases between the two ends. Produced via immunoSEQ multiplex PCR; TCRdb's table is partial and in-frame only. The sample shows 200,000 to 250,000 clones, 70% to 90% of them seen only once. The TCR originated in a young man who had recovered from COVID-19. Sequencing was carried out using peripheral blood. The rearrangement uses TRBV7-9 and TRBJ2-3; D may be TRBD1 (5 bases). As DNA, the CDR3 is TGTGCCAGCAGCTTAGACAGGTACTTCACAGATACGCAGTATTTT. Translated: CASSLDRYFTDTQYF.